This T cell receptor beta chain was obtained from a study of blood T cells in healthy people across ages. Study results and caveats: Naive T cell percentage and TCR beta diversity correlated strongly. Higher diversity, along with more naive CD4+ cells, distinguished long-lived donors from aged donors.

The CDR3 is 15 residues long. Trimming removed 7 bases from V and 2 bases from J; junction bases left unmatched: 5. This clonotype was observed a few times. Its antigen is still unknown. Using a J-beta primer mix together with a sample-barcoded 5' primer, a second PCR was run for roughly 7 to 12 cycles. TCRdb re-called the 5' RACE reads through MiXCR, storing one row per CDR3 protein. Seen here are over a million distinct CDR3 sequences, 40% to 50% observed once, and the top ten hold approximately 20%. The chain links TRBV12-3 or TRBV12-4 to TRBJ2-4, with 10 positions matching TRBD2. The specimen was blood. The TCR sequence derives from a woman aged 60-75 years in good health. This CDR3 is CASTLSGRSKNIQYF. CDR3 nucleotide sequence: TGTGCCAGCACTCTTAGCGGGAGGTCCAAAAACATTCAGTACTTC.